The 8 T cell receptor beta chains presented below share a single source sample, sequenced in a study of blood T cell repertoires in COVID-19. Clones were sequenced by immunoSEQ multiplex PCR, and TCRdb holds only the in-frame ones, with some missing. The sample contains roughly 22,000 clones, 92% of which appear only once. Sequencing was done on a sample of peripheral blood. These receptors originate from a man between 65 and 79 years old with active COVID-19.

The rearrangement uses TRBV4-3 and TRBJ2-3; D might be TRBD2 (6 bases). V dropped 4 bases and J dropped 5 bases, with 22 bases sitting between them. The germline CDR1 and CDR2 sequences are LGHNA and YSLEER. The CDR3 has 17 residues. The CDR3 reads CASSLGTLAARVDTQYF. In DNA form, the CDR3 reads TGCGCCAGCAGCCTTGGAACCTTAGCGGCGCGGGTAGATACGCAGTATTTT.

The V call is TRBV19, the J call TRBJ2-7; TRBD1 is a possible D gene (6 bases). The CDR3 runs 15 residues. CDR1 and CDR2 from the germline V gene are LNHDA and SQIVND (reference sequence). With 3 bases removed from V and 5 bases from J, the gap between germline ends came to 17 bases. The CDR3: CASSIMQGKLNEQYF. The CDR3 region has the DNA TGTGCCAGTAGTATCATGCAGGGGAAATTGAACGAGCAGTACTTC. The variable domain in full, completed from reference TRBV19 and TRBJ2-7, reads DGGITQSPKYLFRKEGQNVTLSCEQNLNHDAMYWYRQDPGQGLRLIYYSQIVNDFQKGDIAEGYSVSREKKESFPLTVTSAQKNPTAFYLCASSIMQGKLNEQYFGPGTRLTVT.

V gene TRBV15 combines with J gene TRBJ2-3; 7 bases agree with TRBD1. The CDR3 is made up of 15 amino acids. The V gene end was trimmed by 3 bases and the J gene end by 5 bases; junction bases not matched to a gene: 8. CDR1 is LNHNV and CDR2 is YYDKDF in the germline V gene (reference sequence). The DNA of the CDR3 is TGTGCCACCAGCAGGTTAGCTAGGGGGCTAGATACGCAGTATTTT. Translated: CATSRLARGLDTQYF.

The genes are TRBV7-3 and TRBJ2-1; TRBD2 matches 10 bases. There are 17 residues in the CDR3. Germline-derived CDR1 and CDR2 are SGHTA and FQGTGA. Losses at the gene ends were 6 bases for V and 0 bases for J; bases not matched to a gene: 8. In DNA form, the CDR3 reads TGTGCCAGCAGTCTGTCGTCTAGCGGGAGCTCCTACAATGAGCAGTTCTTC. Translated: CASSLSSSGSSYNEQFF.

This chain links TRBV28 with TRBJ2-7; 8 bases map to TRBD2. Unmatched junction bases numbered 13, after V lost 6 bases and J lost 0 bases. Germline CDR1 MDHEN, CDR2 SYDVKM. The CDR3 runs to 17 residues. The CDR3 region has the DNA TGTGCCAGCAGCATGCGATATTTAGCGGGGAGCTCCTACGAGCAGTACTTC. Amino acid sequence: CASSMRYLAGSSYEQYF.

The chain couples TRBV28 to TRBJ1-2, with a tentative D call TRBD1 (5 bases). The CDR3 consists of 17 residues. Trimming cost V 4 bases and J 1 base, with 19 bases left between them. CDR1 MDHEN and CDR2 SYDVKM come from the germline V gene. The CDR3 region has the DNA TGTGCCAGCAGTTATTACGGCCTCCGACAGATTAACTATGGCTACACCTTC. Translating it yields CASSYYGLRQINYGYTF.

This rearrangement joins TRBV5-1 to TRBJ2-7; no clear D gene. The CDR3 contains 13 residues. Germline V gives CDR1 SGHRS, CDR2 YFSETQ. The ends were cut back, 0 bases at V and 5 bases at J, with 9 bases in the middle. CDR3 amino acids: CASSLVPEHEQYF. The CDR3 DNA reads as TGCGCCAGCAGCTTGGTTCCGGAGCACGAGCAGTACTTC.

The gene calls are TRBV3-1 (or the pseudogene TRBV3-2) and TRBJ2-7; 10 bases line up with TRBD2. This CDR3 region has 17 residues. V was clipped by 1 base and J by 0 bases; unmatched bases: 6. The germline V gene encodes CDR1 LGHDT and CDR2 YNNKEL (reference sequence). DNA of the CDR3: TGTGCCAGCAGCCAAGCTCTAGCGGGGGTAAGCTCCTACGAGCAGTACTTC. Residues: CASSQALAGVSSYEQYF.